This passage covers 10 T cell receptor beta chains from one sample sequenced in a study of identical twins. TCRdb fed the 5' RACE reads into MiXCR, producing one record per CDR3 protein. Among over 200,000 distinct CDR3 sequences listed, less than 10% were seen once. Sequencing was done on a sample of memory (CD45RO+) T cells sorted from blood. The receptors originated from a woman aged 18-29 years in good health.

This clonotype turned up a few times. V is TRBV15 and J is TRBJ1-3; D is unclear. V was cut by 0 bases and J by 7 bases, with 4 bases left in between. CDR1 is LNHNV and CDR2 is YYDKDF in the germline V gene (reference sequence). The CDR3 totals 12 residues. DNA of the CDR3: TGTGCCACCAGCAGAGATGGCAACACCATATATTTT. Amino acids: CATSRDGNTIYF.

The rearrangement uses TRBV12-3 or TRBV12-4 and TRBJ1-1, with a tentative D call TRBD1 (5 bases). V was shortened by 6 bases and J by 4 bases, with 15 bases between the two germline ends. CDR3 length equals 14 residues. The CDR3 DNA reads TGTGCCAGCAGCAACAGGCGCTTGGGCACTGAAGCTTTCTTT. Residues: CASSNRRLGTEAFF.

This clonotype was seen a few times. This chain uses TRBV7-9 with TRBJ2-5; perhaps TRBD1 as D (5 bases). The CDR3 extends over 12 amino acids. The germline V gene encodes CDR1 SEHNR and CDR2 FQNEAQ (reference sequence). V was clipped by 7 bases and J by 1 base, with 7 bases between them. CDR3 protein: CASKDIQETQYF. The CDR3 bases are TGTGCCAGCAAGGACATCCAAGAGACCCAGTACTTC.

In this sample, this clonotype turned up many times. The rearrangement links TRBV25-1 to TRBJ2-7; D might be TRBD2 (5 bases). Trimming took off 2 bases at V and 3 bases at J, with 11 bases between the two ends. Germline CDR1 and CDR2: MGHDK and SYGVNS. The CDR3 loop spans 14 amino acids. CDR3 residues: CASSEPSGYYEQYF. As DNA, the CDR3 is TGTGCCAGCAGTGAACCCAGCGGCTACTACGAGCAGTACTTC.

The J gene is TRBJ2-1, the V gene TRBV20-1, with TRBD1 matching 7 bases. The CDR3 loop spans 16 amino acids. Germline V CDR1 and CDR2: DFQATT, SNEGSKA (reference sequence). Trimming at V came to 6 bases and at J to 2 bases, leaving 13 bases not matched to a gene. CDR3 DNA: TGCAGTGCAAACTATTTTGGACAGGCCACCTACAATGAGCAGTTCTTC. This codes for CSANYFGQATYNEQFF.

This chain uses TRBV13 with TRBJ2-1, with 7 bases lining up with TRBD2. This CDR3 has 18 residues. The germline V gene encodes CDR1 PRHDT and CDR2 FYEKMQ (reference sequence). After removal of 5 bases from V and 8 bases from J, the junction contained 21 bases not matched to a gene. The CDR3 protein is CASSPLLQRGAGIHEQFF. In DNA, the CDR3 is TGTGCCAGCAGCCCACTACTTCAGCGGGGCGCTGGTATTCATGAGCAGTTCTTC.

This clonotype came up a few times. This chain joins TRBV6-1 and TRBJ1-3, with 8 bases identical to TRBD1. Germline trimming cut 3 bases from V and 1 base from J; bases unmatched to any gene: 5. CDR1 is MNHNS and CDR2 is SASEGT in the germline V gene. The CDR3 runs 16 residues. The CDR3 loop reads CASSEAGGMSGNTIYF. In nucleotides, the CDR3 is TGTGCCAGCAGTGAGGCAGGGGGCATGTCTGGAAACACCATATATTTT.

The chain uses TRBV20-1 and TRBJ2-6, with D perhaps TRBD1 (6 bases). V was trimmed by 6 bases and J by 0 bases, leaving 21 bases between them. Germline CDR1 is DFQATT and CDR2 is SNEGSKA (reference sequence). The CDR3 is 18 residues long. CDR3 in amino acids: CSARPRQAGRSGANVLTF. Written as DNA, the CDR3 is TGCAGTGCCAGGCCTAGACAGGCGGGCCGCTCTGGGGCCAACGTCCTGACTTTC.

A few counts support this clonotype. The rearrangement joins TRBV10-3 to TRBJ2-1; TRBD2 matches 10 bases. Trimming cost V 3 bases and J 0 bases; bases outside gene matches: 2. Germline-derived CDR1 and CDR2 are ENHRY and SYGVKD. The CDR3 is 16 amino acids. The CDR3 is CAISDASGSSYNEQFF. The DNA of the CDR3 is TGTGCCATCAGTGACGCTAGCGGGAGCTCCTACAATGAGCAGTTCTTC.

This rearrangement joins TRBV5-1 to TRBJ2-7; TRBD2 aligns across 13 bases. The CDR3 is 15 residues long. With 4 bases clipped from V and 6 bases from J, the junction kept 7 bases outside the gene matches. Germline V gene sequence: CDR1 SGHRS, CDR2 YFSETQ. CDR3 DNA sequence: TGCGCCAGCAGCCTCGGACTAGCGGGAGATCGCGAGCAGTACTTC. This sequence encodes CASSLGLAGDREQYF.